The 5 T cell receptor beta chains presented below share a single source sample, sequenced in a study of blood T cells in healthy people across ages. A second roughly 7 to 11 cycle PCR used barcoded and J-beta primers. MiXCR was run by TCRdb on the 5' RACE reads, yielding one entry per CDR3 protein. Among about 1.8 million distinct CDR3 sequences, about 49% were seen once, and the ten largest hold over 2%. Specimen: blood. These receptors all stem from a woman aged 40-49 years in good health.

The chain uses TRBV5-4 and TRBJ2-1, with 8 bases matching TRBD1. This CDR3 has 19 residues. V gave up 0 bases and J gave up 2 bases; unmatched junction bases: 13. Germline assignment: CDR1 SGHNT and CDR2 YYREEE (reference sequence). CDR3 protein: CASSLARTGNRGAYNEQFF. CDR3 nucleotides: TGTGCCAGCAGCTTGGCCCGGACAGGGAATAGGGGCGCCTACAATGAGCAGTTCTTC.

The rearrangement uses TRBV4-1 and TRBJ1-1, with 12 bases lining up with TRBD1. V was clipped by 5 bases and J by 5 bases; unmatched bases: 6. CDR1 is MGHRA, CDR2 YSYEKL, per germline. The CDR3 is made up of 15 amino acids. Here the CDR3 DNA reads TGCGCCAGCAGCTACGGGGACAGGGGGCAAACTGAAGCTTTCTTT. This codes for CASSYGDRGQTEAFF.

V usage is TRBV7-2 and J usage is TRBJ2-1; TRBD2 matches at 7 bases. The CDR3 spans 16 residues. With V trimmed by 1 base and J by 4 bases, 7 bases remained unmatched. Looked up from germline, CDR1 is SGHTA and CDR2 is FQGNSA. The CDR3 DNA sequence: TGTGCCAGCAGCTTAGTCGGGCTCGGGGGGTACAATGAGCAGTTCTTC. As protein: CASSLVGLGGYNEQFF.

In DNA form, the CDR3 reads TGTGCCAGCAGCCAAGGAATGGGGGACGGCTACACCTTC. Translating gives CASSQGMGDGYTF. This chain uses TRBV16 with TRBJ1-2, with D possibly matching TRBD1 (5 bases). Trimming removed 2 bases from V and 8 bases from J, with 12 bases in between. This CDR3 has 13 amino acids. Germline CDR1 is KGHSY and CDR2 is FQNENV.

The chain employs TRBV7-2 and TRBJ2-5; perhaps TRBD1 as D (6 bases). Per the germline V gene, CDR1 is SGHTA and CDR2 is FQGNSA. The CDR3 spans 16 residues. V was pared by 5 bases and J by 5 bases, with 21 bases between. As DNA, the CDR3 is TGTGCCAGCAGCCTAACAGGGCAAGGGACATGGGAGACCCAGTACTTC. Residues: CASSLTGQGTWETQYF.